These T cell receptor beta chains were read from a single sample in a study of shared clonotypes between healthy human individuals. The assay was immunoSEQ multiplex PCR, and TCRdb's table has in-frame clones only and misses some. Of roughly 510,000 clones in the sample, around 79% were seen once. The sequencing sample was made of PBMCs. Receptors were obtained from a woman aged 40 to 50 in good health. Some clones in this sample may be carry-over from other donors' samples. Each CDR3 is given with its conserved first and last residue. The order of the fields is D gene, J gene, clone size, V gene, CDR3 DNA, CDR3 protein. The D gene is left open where the match is weak. Expanded clones are given a class, and other clones once, few, many or no size at all.

D: TRBD2
J: TRBJ2-3
size: once
V: TRBV2
DNA: TGTGCCAGCAGGGAAGCGGGAGGGGAAACAGATACGCAGTATTTT
CDR3: CASREAGGETDTQYF

D: NA
J: TRBJ2-4
size: NA
V: TRBV27
DNA: TGTGCCAGCAGTCCGATGTGGAAAAACATTCAGTACTTC
CDR3: CASSPMWKNIQYF

D: NA
J: TRBJ1-1
size: NA
V: TRBV11-3
DNA: TGTGCCAGCAGCCCCCAGGGTACCAACACTGAAGCTTTCTTT
CDR3: CASSPQGTNTEAFF

D: NA
J: TRBJ2-1
size: few
V: TRBV7-2
DNA: TGTGCCAGCAGCTTAGTCGGCTCGCACGAGCAGTTCTTC
CDR3: CASSLVGSHEQFF

D: NA
J: TRBJ2-1
size: NA
V: TRBV9
DNA: TGTGCCAGCAGCGTAGGTTGGGGTGAGCAGTTCTTC
CDR3: CASSVGWGEQFF

D: NA
J: TRBJ2-4
size: NA
V: TRBV18
DNA: TGTGCCAGCTCACCACCCAGTGGGGACATTCAGTACTTC
CDR3: CASSPPSGDIQYF

D: TRBD1
J: TRBJ2-5
size: many
V: TRBV4-1
DNA: TGCGCCAGCAGCTCAAGCCCCTTGACAGGGAGTGGGGCCCAGTACTTC
CDR3: CASSSSPLTGSGAQYF

D: TRBD2
J: TRBJ2-3
size: NA
V: TRBV28
DNA: TGTGCCAGCAATTCCCGGGAGGGTATGGATACGCAGTATTTT
CDR3: CASNSREGMDTQYF

D: TRBD1
J: TRBJ1-3
size: NA
V: TRBV2
DNA: TGTGCCAGCAGTTCACCGGACAGGGGGCATGGAAACACCATATATTTT
CDR3: CASSSPDRGHGNTIYF

D: TRBD2
J: TRBJ2-2
size: NA
V: TRBV14
DNA: TGTGCCAGCAGCCATCGCCGGGCGGGAGGGCCCAATACCGGGGAGCTGTTTTTT
CDR3: CASSHRRAGGPNTGELFF

D: TRBD2
J: TRBJ2-3
size: NA
V: TRBV28
DNA: TGTGCCAGCAGTTTTGGGCTAGCGGGAGGTGCAGATACGCAGTATTTT
CDR3: CASSFGLAGGADTQYF

D: NA
J: TRBJ2-2
size: NA
V: TRBV15
DNA: TGTGCCACCAGCAGAGAAGCAGCGAACACCGGGGAGCTGTTTTTT
CDR3: CATSREAANTGELFF

D: NA
J: TRBJ1-2
size: NA
V: TRBV5-5
DNA: TGTGCCAGCAGCTTGGCCGGGCCTCTCTATGGCTACACCTTC
CDR3: CASSLAGPLYGYTF

D: TRBD2
J: TRBJ2-3
size: NA
V: TRBV9
DNA: TGTGCCAGCGGACCTGCGGGACTAACACAAGATACGCAGTATTTT
CDR3: CASGPAGLTQDTQYF

D: TRBD1
J: TRBJ2-7
size: NA
V: TRBV2
DNA: TGTGCCAGCAGTGAAGAGACAGGGAGAGAGCAGTACTTC
CDR3: CASSEETGREQYF

D: NA
J: TRBJ2-4
size: NA
V: TRBV2
DNA: TGTGCCAGCAGCAGCCCCACGGGGGAGCGGGACATTCAGTACTTC
CDR3: CASSSPTGERDIQYF

D: NA
J: TRBJ2-2
size: NA
V: TRBV5-1
DNA: TGCGCCAGCAGCTTGGACGCTCCGGGACTGGGCACCGGGGAGCTGTTTTTT
CDR3: CASSLDAPGLGTGELFF

D: NA
J: TRBJ2-3
size: NA
V: TRBV2
DNA: TGTGCCAGCAGGCCAGGCTACACAGATACGCAGTATTTT
CDR3: CASRPGYTDTQYF

D: NA
J: TRBJ2-5
size: NA
V: TRBV6-6
DNA: TGTGCCAGCAGTCCACCCTCAGGGGTAGAGACCCAGTACTTC
CDR3: CASSPPSGVETQYF

D: NA
J: TRBJ1-4
size: NA
V: TRBV5-1
DNA: TGCGCCAGCAGCTTGGATTGGGCCTCGAATGAAAAACTGTTTTTT
CDR3: CASSLDWASNEKLFF

D: NA
J: TRBJ1-2
size: NA
V: TRBV28
DNA: TGTGCCAGCAGTCTCAAGGGGGGTTATGGCTACACCTTC
CDR3: CASSLKGGYGYTF

D: NA
J: TRBJ2-3
size: NA
V: TRBV5-4
DNA: TGTGCCAGCAGCTTGGGGACAGGGAGGGCAGATACGCAGTATTTT
CDR3: CASSLGTGRADTQYF

D: NA
J: TRBJ2-3
size: NA
V: TRBV29-1
DNA: TGCAGCGGACGGGGGTATCGCACAGATACGCAGTATTTT
CDR3: CSGRGYRTDTQYF

D: TRBD2
J: TRBJ2-2
size: NA
V: TRBV7-2
DNA: TGTGCCAGCAGCAGACTAGCATCCGGGGAGCTGTTTTTT
CDR3: CASSRLASGELFF

D: NA
J: TRBJ1-5
size: NA
V: TRBV2
DNA: TGTGCCAGCAGTGAACGAGGGAATCAGCCCCAGCATTTT
CDR3: CASSERGNQPQHF

D: TRBD1
J: TRBJ2-7
size: NA
V: TRBV7-8
DNA: TGTGCCAGCAGCTTATATCGGACAGGCTACGAGCAGTACTTC
CDR3: CASSLYRTGYEQYF

D: TRBD2
J: TRBJ2-7
size: NA
V: TRBV18
DNA: TGTGCCAGCTCACCGGGGGGGGGACCCTACGAGCAGTACTTC
CDR3: CASSPGGGPYEQYF

D: TRBD1
J: TRBJ1-2
size: NA
V: TRBV12-5
DNA: TGTGCTAGTGGTTTGGTACTGGGACAGGGGAGAGGTAGGGGCTATGGCTACACCTTC
CDR3: CASGLVLGQGRGRGYGYTF

D: NA
J: TRBJ2-7
size: NA
V: TRBV7-6
DNA: TGTGCCAGCAGCTTATCGGCAGGGTGGGTTGGCGAGCAGTACTTC
CDR3: CASSLSAGWVGEQYF

D: NA
J: TRBJ2-3
size: NA
V: TRBV28
DNA: TGTGCCAGCGAACCAGGCTCCAGCACAGATACGCAGTATTTT
CDR3: CASEPGSSTDTQYF

D: NA
J: TRBJ2-7
size: NA
V: TRBV28
DNA: TGTGCCAGCAGTTTGTGGCGCGAGCAGTACTTC
CDR3: CASSLWREQYF

D: NA
J: TRBJ2-6
size: NA
V: TRBV27
DNA: TGTGCCAGCAGTCCCCGGACCGATAGCTCTGGGGCCAACGTCCTGACTTTC
CDR3: CASSPRTDSSGANVLTF

D: NA
J: TRBJ1-2
size: NA
V: TRBV6-5
DNA: TGTGCCAGCAGTTACTCGGTGGGCTATGGCTACACCTTC
CDR3: CASSYSVGYGYTF

D: TRBD2
J: TRBJ2-5
size: NA
V: TRBV5-1
DNA: TGCGCCAGCAGCTTGATGGGGGACTACCATGAGACCCAGTACTTC
CDR3: CASSLMGDYHETQYF

D: NA
J: TRBJ2-5
size: NA
V: TRBV6-4
DNA: TGTGCCAGCAGCCGTACATCACAAGAGACCCAGTACTTC
CDR3: CASSRTSQETQYF

D: TRBD1
J: TRBJ1-2
size: once
V: TRBV11-2
DNA: TGTGCCAGCAGCTTAGAGGACAGGCCCCTCTATGGCTACACCTTC
CDR3: CASSLEDRPLYGYTF

D: TRBD2
J: TRBJ2-7
size: once
V: TRBV10-3
DNA: TGTGCCATCACCGAAGCGGGAAGCGTCTACGAGCAGTACTTC
CDR3: CAITEAGSVYEQYF

D: TRBD2
J: TRBJ2-5
size: NA
V: TRBV9
DNA: TGTGCCAGCAGCTCCGGGCCCTTGGGGGGGGAGACCCAGTACTTC
CDR3: CASSSGPLGGETQYF

D: NA
J: TRBJ2-5
size: NA
V: TRBV18
DNA: TGTGCCAGCTCACCAATTGGAGAGACCCAGTACTTC
CDR3: CASSPIGETQYF

D: NA
J: TRBJ1-2
size: NA
V: TRBV7-9
DNA: TGTGCCAGCAGCTCACCGCAGAACTACAGGAGACAGCACTATGGCTACACCTTC
CDR3: CASSSPQNYRRQHYGYTF

D: NA
J: TRBJ2-7
size: few
V: TRBV7-9
DNA: TGTGCCAGCAGCTTAAGATTCGGAGGGGACGGGAAAGCCTACGAGCAGTACTTC
CDR3: CASSLRFGGDGKAYEQYF

D: TRBD2
J: TRBJ2-3
size: once
V: TRBV7-3
DNA: TGTGCCAGCAGCCCCAGGAGCGGGGCCGCAGATACGCAGTATTTT
CDR3: CASSPRSGAADTQYF

D: TRBD2
J: TRBJ2-3
size: NA
V: TRBV9
DNA: TGTGCCAGCAGCGTAGGAGGGGGACTAGCGGGAGGGGCGGATACGCAGTATTTT
CDR3: CASSVGGGLAGGADTQYF

D: TRBD1
J: TRBJ2-5
size: NA
V: TRBV4-2
DNA: TGTGCCAGCAGCCAAGATTTGGGAGCACCGACAGGGAGTGTCGGTTGGACCCAGTACTTC
CDR3: CASSQDLGAPTGSVGWTQYF

D: NA
J: TRBJ2-1
size: NA
V: TRBV4-1
DNA: TGCGCCAGCAGCCACATTAGTGACGTGCAGTTCTTC
CDR3: CASSHISDVQFF

D: NA
J: TRBJ2-1
size: NA
V: TRBV6-4
DNA: TGTGCCAGCAGTGACTCTGCCGGGAACAATGAGCAGTTCTTC
CDR3: CASSDSAGNNEQFF

D: NA
J: TRBJ2-6
size: NA
V: TRBV9
DNA: TGTGCCAGCAGCGTAGCTGGCGGTCCCTCTGGGGCCAACGTCCTGACTTTC
CDR3: CASSVAGGPSGANVLTF

D: NA
J: TRBJ1-6
size: NA
V: TRBV5-6
DNA: TGTGCCAGCAGCTTTACCGGAACCAATTCACCCCTCCACTTT
CDR3: CASSFTGTNSPLHF

D: NA
J: TRBJ2-5
size: NA
V: TRBV6-5
DNA: TGTGCCAGCAAATTCACGGTCCAAGAGACCCAGTACTTC
CDR3: CASKFTVQETQYF

D: TRBD1
J: TRBJ2-2
size: few
V: TRBV7-3
DNA: TGTGCCAGCAGTCGGACCGGGACAGCGGACGGGGAGCTGTTTTTT
CDR3: CASSRTGTADGELFF

D: NA
J: TRBJ2-4
size: NA
V: TRBV28
DNA: TGTGCCAGCACTGGGGGGGCGCGTGGCATTCAGTACTTC
CDR3: CASTGGARGIQYF

D: NA
J: TRBJ1-5
size: NA
V: TRBV7-9
DNA: TGTGCCAGCAGCACCACGGGACTAGCGGGATGGGGCAGAGATACGCAGCATTTT
CDR3: CASSTTGLAGWGRDTQHF